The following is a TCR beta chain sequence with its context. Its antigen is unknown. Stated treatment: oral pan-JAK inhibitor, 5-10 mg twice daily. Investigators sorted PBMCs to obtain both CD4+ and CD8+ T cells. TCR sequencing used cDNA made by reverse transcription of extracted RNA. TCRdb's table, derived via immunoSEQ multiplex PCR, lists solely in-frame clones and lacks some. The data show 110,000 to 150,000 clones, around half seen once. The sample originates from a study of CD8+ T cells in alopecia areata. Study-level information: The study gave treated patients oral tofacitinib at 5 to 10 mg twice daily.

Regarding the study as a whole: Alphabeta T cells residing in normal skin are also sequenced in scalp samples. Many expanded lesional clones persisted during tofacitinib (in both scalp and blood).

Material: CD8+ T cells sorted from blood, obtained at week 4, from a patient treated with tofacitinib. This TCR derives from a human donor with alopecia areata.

The CDR3 loop is CASSLDGALGLASYEQYF. In DNA, the CDR3 is TGTGCCAGCAGCTTAGATGGGGCTTTGGGACTAGCGAGCTACGAGCAGTACTTC. This rearrangement joins TRBV11-2 to TRBJ2-7; 10 positions agree with TRBD2. V lost 0 bases, J lost 3 bases, and 11 bases stayed unmatched. CDR3 length equals 18 residues. Per the germline V gene, CDR1 is SGHAT and CDR2 is FQNNGV.